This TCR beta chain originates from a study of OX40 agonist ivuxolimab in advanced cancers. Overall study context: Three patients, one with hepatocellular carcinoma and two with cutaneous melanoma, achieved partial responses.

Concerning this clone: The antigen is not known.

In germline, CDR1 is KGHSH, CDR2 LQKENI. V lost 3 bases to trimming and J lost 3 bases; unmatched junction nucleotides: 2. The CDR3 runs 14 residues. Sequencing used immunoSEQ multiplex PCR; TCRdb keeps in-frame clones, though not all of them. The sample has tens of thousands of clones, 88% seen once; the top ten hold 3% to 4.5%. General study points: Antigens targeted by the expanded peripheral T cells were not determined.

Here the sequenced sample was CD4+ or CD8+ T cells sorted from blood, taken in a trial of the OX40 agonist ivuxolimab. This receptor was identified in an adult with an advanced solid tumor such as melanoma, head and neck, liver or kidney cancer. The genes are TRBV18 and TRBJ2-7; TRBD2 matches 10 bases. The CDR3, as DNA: TGTGCCAGCTCACCTTCTAGCGGGAGCTACGAGCAGTACTTC. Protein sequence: CASSPSSGSYEQYF.